This TCR beta chain appears in the sequencing data of a study of Graves' ophthalmopathy and Graves' hyperthyroidism. In the study overall: The authors collected peripheral blood at initial diagnosis, before any treatment. Study-wide findings and caveats: At 60% to 71% sensitivity and 72.22% specificity, the model predicted progression of the ophthalmopathy.

This clonotype appeared many times. Its specificity is unknown. RNA transcripts were the source from which TCR beta CDR3 regions were amplified. Investigators did first-round RT-PCR with HTBI primers, then second-round multiplex PCR. TCRdb redid the calling of the multiplex PCR reads with MiXCR, one entry per CDR3 protein. The table shows around 470,000 distinct CDR3 sequences, with 13% to 15% occurring only once. Germline CDR1 and CDR2: MDHEN and SYDVKM. The ends were cut back, 6 bases at V and 4 bases at J, with 16 bases in the middle. This CDR3 contains 14 residues. The chain is built from TRBV28 and TRBJ2-7; TRBD2 might be the D (5 bases). This clonotype was obtained from a woman between 25 and 40 years old with Graves' ophthalmopathy. Sequenced: blood. The CDR3 reads CASRSGGPMYEQYF. CDR3 nucleotide sequence: TGTGCCAGCAGATCGGGCGGGCCTATGTACGAGCAGTACTTC.